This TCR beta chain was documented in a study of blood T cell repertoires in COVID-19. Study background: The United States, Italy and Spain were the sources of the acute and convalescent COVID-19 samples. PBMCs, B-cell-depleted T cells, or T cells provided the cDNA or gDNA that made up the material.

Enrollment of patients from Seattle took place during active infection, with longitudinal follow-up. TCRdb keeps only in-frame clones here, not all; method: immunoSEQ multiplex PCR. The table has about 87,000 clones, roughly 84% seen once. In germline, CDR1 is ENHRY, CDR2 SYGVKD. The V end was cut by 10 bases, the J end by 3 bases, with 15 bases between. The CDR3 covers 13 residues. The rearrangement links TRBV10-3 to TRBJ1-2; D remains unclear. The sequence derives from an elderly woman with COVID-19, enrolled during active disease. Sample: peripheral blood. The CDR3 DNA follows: TGTGCCACGCAGCACGAGGGCCACTATGGCTACACCTTC. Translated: CATQHEGHYGYTF.